This T cell receptor beta chain stems from a study of identical twins. Study-level points and caveats: Twins' surplus sharing was weaker for beta out-of-frame sequences. Within cord blood, abundant beta clonotypes carried fewer insertions, but memory repertoires showed no such trend. It was cross-sectional statistical analysis, not following the same donors, that the conclusions relied on. Analyses of zero insertions could be partly confounded by invariant MAIT and iNKT cells.

TCRdb re-called the 5' RACE reads with MiXCR, one entry per CDR3 protein. The sample carries 1.5 million to 2 million distinct CDR3 sequences, less than 35% recorded once. A few counts support this clonotype. Its antigen is not identified. CDR3 length: 17 amino acids. Trimming cost V 3 bases and J 0 bases, with 15 bases left between them. The chain employs TRBV12-3 or TRBV12-4 and TRBJ2-1; D unresolved. Material: cord blood. The sequence derives from a newborn girl in good health. The CDR3 sequence: CASSFRGFGRSYNEQFF. The CDR3 nucleotides are TGTGCCAGCAGTTTCCGCGGATTCGGGCGCTCCTACAATGAGCAGTTCTTC.